The source of this T cell receptor (beta chain) is a study of tumor-infiltrating lymphocytes in primary liver carcinoma. Whole-study context: Resection treated the patients' primary liver carcinoma. Patients comprised men and women whose ages fell between 30 and 69 years.

About this clonotype: Its target is not known.

Study-wide findings and caveats: Whereas tumor region pairs overlapped more, tumor-adjacent and tumor-blood pairs overlapped less.

Alongside blood RNA obtained from unsorted whole blood, germline DNA was also extracted. The trim removed 6 bases at V and 4 bases at J, leaving 9 bases unmatched. Germline V gene data show CDR1 as LGHNT and CDR2 as FRNRAP. The length of the CDR3 is 15 residues. Total RNA (approximately 450 ng) served as template for TCR beta cDNA synthesis primed by a constant-region primer. Modified slightly, ARM-PCR produced TCR beta libraries over three nested multiplex PCR rounds. In the first two PCR rounds, TRBV1-TRBV30 forward primers were paired with a C-beta reverse primer, and each round lasted around 10 cycles. TCRdb redid the calling of the multiplex PCR reads with MiXCR, one entry per CDR3 protein. The data hold 190,000 or so distinct CDR3 sequences, with 65% observed a single time.

The V call is TRBV12-5, the J call TRBJ2-1; 7 bases map to TRBD2. This clonotype originated in an older woman with primary liver carcinoma and hepatitis B virus infection. The sequencing sample was made of peripheral blood. The CDR3 here is CASGQTSCLYNEQFF. Written as DNA, the CDR3 is TGTGCTAGTGGCCAGACTAGCTGCCTATACAATGAGCAGTTCTTC. The full variable domain, completed using reference TRBV12-5 and TRBJ2-1, is DARVTQTPRHKVTEMGQEVTMRCQPILGHNTVFWYRQTMMQGLELLAYFRNRAPLDDSGMPKDRFSAEMPDATLATLKIQPSEPRDSAVYFCASGQTSCLYNEQFFGPGTRLTVL.